This T cell receptor (beta chain) stems from a study of T-cell reconstitution after alpha-beta-depleted transplantation in children. The study, taken as a whole, reports: One year post-transplant, T-cell counts and diversity were largely derived from T cells produced anew. Several hundred expanded graft clones reportedly were the source of alpha-beta T cells about two months after transplant.

J lost 6 bases, V lost 5 bases, and 10 bases had no gene match. The CDR3 consists of 15 residues. Germline CDR1 is SGHTA and CDR2 is FQGNSA. There are many counts of this clonotype. No antigen is known for it. TCRbeta library preparation incorporated unique molecular identifiers. TCRdb reprocessed the PCR reads via MiXCR and lists one record per CDR3 protein. The table records around 490,000 distinct CDR3 sequences, over 10% of them present only once. V gene TRBV7-2 combines with J gene TRBJ2-3; 8 nucleotides match TRBD1. This sample comprised PBMCs, mostly from graft donor cells, obtained 180 days after TCRalphabeta/CD19-depleted stem cell transplant. The clonotype was recovered from a female patient younger than 10 who had a stem cell transplant for aplastic anemia, so the T cells may come from the graft donor. The CDR3 sequence: CASSPVGRGPDTQYF. The CDR3 DNA follows: TGTGCCAGCAGCCCCGTGGGCAGGGGGCCGGATACGCAGTATTTT.